This T cell receptor (beta chain) was captured by sequencing in a study of beta chain features in type 1 diabetes. Study-level findings and limits: When Type 1 diabetes patients were examined, their TCRB CDR3s proved moderately but significantly shorter in all four CD4+ subsets.

Germline V lookup: CDR1 SGHRS, CDR2 YFSETQ. V lost 4 bases, J lost 7 bases, and 11 bases lay in between. The CDR3 consists of 13 residues. Researchers reported sorting CD4+ naive, central memory, regulatory and stem cell-like memory cells via CD45RO/CCR7/CD25/CD127/CD95/CD27. Sequenced material consisted of expressed TCRB transcripts (all of the isolated RNA was reverse transcribed). The table came from immunoSEQ multiplex PCR; TCRdb's copy has only in-frame clones and leaves some out. The sample shows about 710,000 clones, 11% to 15% of them seen only once. For this clone: Its specificity is unknown.

The sample comprised naive CD4+ T cells from blood. The chain carries TRBV5-1 and TRBJ1-4; no definite D call. The receptor comes from a young man with type 1 diabetes. As DNA, the CDR3 is TGCGCCAGCAGCCCGGACCGGGGTGAAAAACTGTTTTTT. It is translated as CASSPDRGEKLFF.